This entry is about one T cell receptor beta chain. Its antigen is unknown. After autologous stem cell transplantation all patients relapsed, and prior brentuximab vedotin exposure differed between cohorts. This sample stems from a study of PD-1 blockade in classical Hodgkin lymphoma. As for the study in general: Patients in the cohort were put on intravenous nivolumab, 3 mg/kg every 2 weeks. Study findings and constraints: Patients were excluded if nivolumab began under 1 year after ASCT (the autologous transplant).

This table comes from immunoSEQ multiplex PCR, and its TCRdb copy is limited to in-frame clones, with some not included. The repertoire holds 24,000 or so clones, with 81% as singletons. CDR1 MDHEN and CDR2 SYDVKM come from the germline V gene. The length of the CDR3 is 13 residues. The V end lost 4 bases, the J end lost 8 bases, and 12 bases lay between the germline ends. This receptor was taken from a human donor with classical Hodgkin lymphoma. The sample in question was peripheral blood mononuclear cells (PBMCs), obtained before the second cycle of nivolumab. The rearrangement uses TRBV28 and TRBJ2-4; no definite D call. The CDR3 protein is CASSSTPWDIQYF. DNA for the CDR3: TGTGCCAGCAGTTCGACACCTTGGGACATTCAGTACTTC.